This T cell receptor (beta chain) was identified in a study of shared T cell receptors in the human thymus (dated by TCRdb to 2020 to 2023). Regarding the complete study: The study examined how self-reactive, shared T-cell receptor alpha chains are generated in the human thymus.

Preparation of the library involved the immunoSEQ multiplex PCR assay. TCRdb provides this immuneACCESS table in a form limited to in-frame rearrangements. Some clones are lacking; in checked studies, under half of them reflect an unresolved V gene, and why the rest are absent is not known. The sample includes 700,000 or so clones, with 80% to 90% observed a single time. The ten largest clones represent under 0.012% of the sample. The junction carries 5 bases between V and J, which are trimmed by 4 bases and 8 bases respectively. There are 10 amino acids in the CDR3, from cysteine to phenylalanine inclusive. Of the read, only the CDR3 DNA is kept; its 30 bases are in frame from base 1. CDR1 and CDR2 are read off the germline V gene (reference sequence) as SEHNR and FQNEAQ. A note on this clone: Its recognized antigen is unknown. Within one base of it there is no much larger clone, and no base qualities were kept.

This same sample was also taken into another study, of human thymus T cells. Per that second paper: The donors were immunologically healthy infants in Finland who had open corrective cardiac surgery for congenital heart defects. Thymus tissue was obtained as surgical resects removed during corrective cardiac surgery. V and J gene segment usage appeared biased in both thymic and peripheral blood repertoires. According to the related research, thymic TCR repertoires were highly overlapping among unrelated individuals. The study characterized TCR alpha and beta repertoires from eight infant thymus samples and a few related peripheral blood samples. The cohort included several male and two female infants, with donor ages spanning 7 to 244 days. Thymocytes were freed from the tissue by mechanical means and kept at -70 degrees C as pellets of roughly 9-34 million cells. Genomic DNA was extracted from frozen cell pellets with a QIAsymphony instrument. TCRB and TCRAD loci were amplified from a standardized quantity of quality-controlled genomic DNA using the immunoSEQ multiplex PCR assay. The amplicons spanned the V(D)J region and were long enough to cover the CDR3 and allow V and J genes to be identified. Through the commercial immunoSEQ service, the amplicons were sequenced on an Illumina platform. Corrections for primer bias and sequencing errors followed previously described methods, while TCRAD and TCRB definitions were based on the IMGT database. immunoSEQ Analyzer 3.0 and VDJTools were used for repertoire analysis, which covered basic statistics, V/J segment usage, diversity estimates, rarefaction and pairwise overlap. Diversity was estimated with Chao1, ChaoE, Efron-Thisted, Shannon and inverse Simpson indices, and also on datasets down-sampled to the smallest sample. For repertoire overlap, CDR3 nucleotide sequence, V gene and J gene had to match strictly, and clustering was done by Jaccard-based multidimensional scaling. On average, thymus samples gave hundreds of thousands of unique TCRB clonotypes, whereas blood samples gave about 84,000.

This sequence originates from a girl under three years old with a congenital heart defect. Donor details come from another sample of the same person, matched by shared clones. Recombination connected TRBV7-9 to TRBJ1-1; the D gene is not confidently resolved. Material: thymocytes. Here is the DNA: TGTGCCAGCAGCTCCGTAGAAGCTTTCTTT. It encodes CASSSVEAFF.